This T cell receptor (beta chain) comes out of a study of immune characterization of retroperitoneal liposarcoma (dated by TCRdb to the late 2010s). CDR1 and CDR2 (SGHTA, FQGTGA) derive from the germline V gene. Spanning cysteine to phenylalanine, the CDR3 consists of 14 amino acids. CDR3 DNA is the only sequence kept; it has 42 bases, read in frame from the first base. At the junction V is shortened by 4 bases and J by 0 bases, with 6 bases in between. There are many counts of this clonotype. This receptor's antigen is unknown. Base qualities are missing; no much larger clone stands one base away. Library generation was performed with PCR. The sample was run on a NextSeq 500. TCRdb cleaned the public reads at Q25 with fastp, built clones with MiXCR and kept in-frame beta chains. Entries that share a CDR3 protein sequence are merged under the most common genes and DNA. Counted in this sample were fewer than 25,000 distinct CDR3 sequences; 37% of them appeared once. The ten biggest clones cover approximately 7% of the sample.

The V and J genes are TRBV7-3 and TRBJ2-2; the D gene cannot be named for sure. This clonotype was sampled from a male donor with retroperitoneal liposarcoma. Sequenced input: blood. For the CDR3, the sequence is CASSWTANTGELFF. In nucleotide form, the sequence is TGTGCCAGCAGCTGGACGGCGAACACCGGGGAGCTGTTTTTT.